The rows below give T cell receptor beta chains drawn from one sample of a study of cytomegalovirus exposure and HLA in healthy donors. Produced via immunoSEQ multiplex PCR; TCRdb's table is partial and in-frame only. The sample yields 150,000 to 200,000 clones, approximately 90% seen once. The sequenced material came from PBMCs. The receptor set was obtained from a man younger than 35 in good health and CMV-seronegative. The CDR3 runs from the conserved cysteine through the conserved F or W. The D gene is left open where the match is weak. A row's size may be missing; if present it is once, few, many or a size class.

size: -
D: -
V: TRBV6-1
J: TRBJ1-1
DNA: TGTGCCAGGGGATGGGGCCGTGAAGCTTTCTTT
CDR3: CARGWGREAFF

size: few
D: -
V: TRBV27
J: TRBJ1-5
DNA: TGTGCCAGCAGATCGGGTCTGCAGCCCCAGCATTTT
CDR3: CASRSGLQPQHF

size: -
D: -
V: TRBV6-5
J: TRBJ2-5
DNA: TGTGCCAGCAGTTACGCAGGGATGGGAGAGACCCAGTACTTC
CDR3: CASSYAGMGETQYF

size: -
D: TRBD1
V: TRBV18
J: TRBJ2-6
DNA: TGTGCCAGCTCACCGGTGACAGGGGGGTCTGGGGCCAACGTCCTGACTTTC
CDR3: CASSPVTGGSGANVLTF

size: -
D: TRBD1
V: TRBV10-3
J: TRBJ2-5
DNA: TGTGCCATCAGTGAGTCGGACAGGGACCCCCAAGAGACCCAGTACTTC
CDR3: CAISESDRDPQETQYF

size: few
D: TRBD1
V: TRBV29-1
J: TRBJ2-5
DNA: TGCAGCGTTGATGGGTTTTGGCAGGGGGCTTTGGAGACCCAGTACTTC
CDR3: CSVDGFWQGALETQYF

size: -
D: TRBD1
V: TRBV28
J: TRBJ2-1
DNA: TGTGCCAGCACTCCTCCCCAGGGGGCTTACAATGAGCAGTTCTTC
CDR3: CASTPPQGAYNEQFF

size: -
D: TRBD2
V: TRBV6-1
J: TRBJ2-7
DNA: TGTGCCAGCAGAACCGGGACTAGCGGCTCCTACGAGCAGTACTTC
CDR3: CASRTGTSGSYEQYF

size: -
D: -
V: TRBV13
J: TRBJ2-7
DNA: TGTGCCAGCAGCCCCGGCGGTGTTAGCTCCTACGAGCAGTACTTC
CDR3: CASSPGGVSSYEQYF

size: -
D: TRBD2
V: TRBV7-9
J: TRBJ2-5
DNA: TGTGCCAGCAGCTTACCGGCTAGCGGGGGGGAGACCCAGTACTTC
CDR3: CASSLPASGGETQYF

size: -
D: TRBD1
V: TRBV6-1
J: TRBJ1-1
DNA: TGTGCCAGCAAGGAGGGGGCGAACACTGAAGCTTTCTTT
CDR3: CASKEGANTEAFF

size: -
D: -
V: TRBV6-1
J: TRBJ1-6
DNA: TGTGCCAGCATACTAAACATGGTTAATTCACCCCTCCACTTT
CDR3: CASILNMVNSPLHF

size: -
D: -
V: TRBV5-8
J: TRBJ1-1
DNA: TGTGCCAGCAGCCTAGGGGTGGGGTCGGGGAACACTGAAGCTTTCTTT
CDR3: CASSLGVGSGNTEAFF

size: -
D: -
V: TRBV6-6
J: TRBJ1-1
DNA: TGTGCCAGCAGTAGCCGATTGGTAGAAGCTTTCTTT
CDR3: CASSSRLVEAFF

size: -
D: TRBD1
V: TRBV5-6
J: TRBJ1-1
DNA: TGTGCCAGCAGCCCAACAGGGGGTTCCCCCACGAACACTGAAGCTTTCTTT
CDR3: CASSPTGGSPTNTEAFF

size: -
D: -
V: TRBV4-2
J: TRBJ2-7
DNA: TGTGCCAGCAGCCAAGACTTGGGCAGGTGGCTCTTAGACGAGCAGTACTTC
CDR3: CASSQDLGRWLLDEQYF

size: few
D: -
V: TRBV19
J: TRBJ1-1
DNA: TGTGCCAGTAGTATCAGCAGGCAGAACACTGAAGCTTTCTTT
CDR3: CASSISRQNTEAFF

size: -
D: -
V: TRBV2
J: TRBJ1-3
DNA: TGTGCCAGTTTTCAGATGACAGTCCCCATATATTTT
CDR3: CASFQMTVPIYF